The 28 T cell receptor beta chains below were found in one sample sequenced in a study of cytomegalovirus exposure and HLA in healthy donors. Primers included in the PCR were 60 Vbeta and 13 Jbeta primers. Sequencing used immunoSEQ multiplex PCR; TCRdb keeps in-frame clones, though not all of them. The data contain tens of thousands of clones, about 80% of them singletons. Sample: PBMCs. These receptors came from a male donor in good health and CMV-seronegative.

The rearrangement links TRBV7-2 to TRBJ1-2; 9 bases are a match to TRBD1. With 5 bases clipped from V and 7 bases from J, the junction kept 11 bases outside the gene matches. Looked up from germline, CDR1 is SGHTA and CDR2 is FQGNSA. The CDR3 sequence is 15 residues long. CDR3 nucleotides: TGTGCCAGCAGCCTTCGCCGGGACAGGGCTTCTGGCTACACCTTC. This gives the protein CASSLRRDRASGYTF.

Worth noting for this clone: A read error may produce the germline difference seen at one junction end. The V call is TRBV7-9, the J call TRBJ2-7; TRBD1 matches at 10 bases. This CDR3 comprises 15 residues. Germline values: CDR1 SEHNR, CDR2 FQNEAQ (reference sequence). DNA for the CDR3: TGTTCCAGCAGTGCCGGGACAGGGGTAGTTAACGAGCAGTACTTC. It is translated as CSSSAGTGVVNEQYF.

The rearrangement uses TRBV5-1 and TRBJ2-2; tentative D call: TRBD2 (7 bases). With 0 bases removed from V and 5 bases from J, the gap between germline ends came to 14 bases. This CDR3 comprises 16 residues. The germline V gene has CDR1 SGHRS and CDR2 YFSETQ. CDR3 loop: CASSLAPRGGTGELFF. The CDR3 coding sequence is TGCGCCAGCAGCTTGGCTCCAAGGGGGGGAACCGGGGAGCTGTTTTTT.

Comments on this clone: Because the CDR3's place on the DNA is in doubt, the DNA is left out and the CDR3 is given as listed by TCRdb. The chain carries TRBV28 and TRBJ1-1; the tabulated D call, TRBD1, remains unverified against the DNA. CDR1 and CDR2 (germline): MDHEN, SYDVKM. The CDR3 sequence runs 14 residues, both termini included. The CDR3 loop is CASSIQGFGNGGIF.

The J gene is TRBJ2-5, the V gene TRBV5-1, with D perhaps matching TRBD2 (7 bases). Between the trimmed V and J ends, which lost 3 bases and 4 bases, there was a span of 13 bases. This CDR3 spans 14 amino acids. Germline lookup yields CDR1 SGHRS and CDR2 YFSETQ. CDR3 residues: CASSSARGAETQYF. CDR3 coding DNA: TGCGCCAGCAGCTCGGCCCGGGGGGCAGAGACCCAGTACTTC. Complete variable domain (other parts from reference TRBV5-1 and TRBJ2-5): KAGVTQTPRYLIKTRGQQVTLSCSPISGHRSVSWYQQTPGQGLQFLFEYFSETQRNKGNFPGRFSGRQFSNSRSEMNVSTLELGDSALYLCASSSARGAETQYFGPGTRLLVL.

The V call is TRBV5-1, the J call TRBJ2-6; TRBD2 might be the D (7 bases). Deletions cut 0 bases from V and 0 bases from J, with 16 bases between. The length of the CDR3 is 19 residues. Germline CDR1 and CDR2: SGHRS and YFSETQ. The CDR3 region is CASSLARGAGSSGANVLTF. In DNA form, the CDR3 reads TGCGCCAGCAGCTTGGCCAGGGGAGCGGGATCCTCTGGGGCCAACGTCCTGACTTTC.

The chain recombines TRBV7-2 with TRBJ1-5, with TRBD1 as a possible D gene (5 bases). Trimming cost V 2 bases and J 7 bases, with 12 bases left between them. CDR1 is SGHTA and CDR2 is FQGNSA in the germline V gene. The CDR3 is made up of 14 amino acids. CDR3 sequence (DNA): TGTGCCAGCAGCTTATATACGGGGGACCAGCCCCAGCATTTT. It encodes CASSLYTGDQPQHF.

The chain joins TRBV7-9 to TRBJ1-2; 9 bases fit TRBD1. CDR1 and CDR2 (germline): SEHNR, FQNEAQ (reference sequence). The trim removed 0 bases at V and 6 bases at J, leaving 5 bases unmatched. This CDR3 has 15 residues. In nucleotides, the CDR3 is TGTGCCAGCAGCTTAGCACAGGGGGCGCACAATGGCTACACCTTC. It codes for CASSLAQGAHNGYTF.

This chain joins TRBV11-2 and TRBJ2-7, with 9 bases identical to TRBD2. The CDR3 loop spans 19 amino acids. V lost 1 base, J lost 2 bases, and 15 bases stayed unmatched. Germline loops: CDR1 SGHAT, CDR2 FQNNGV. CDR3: CASSLVTKNSGGHTYEQYF. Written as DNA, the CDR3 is TGTGCCAGCAGCTTAGTCACGAAGAATAGCGGGGGCCATACCTACGAGCAGTACTTC. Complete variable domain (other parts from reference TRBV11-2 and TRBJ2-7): EAGVAQSPRYKIIEKRQSVAFWCNPISGHATLYWYQQILGQGPKLLIQFQNNGVVDDSQLPKDRFSAERLKGVDSTLKIQPAKLEDSAVYLCASSLVTKNSGGHTYEQYFGPGTRLTVT.

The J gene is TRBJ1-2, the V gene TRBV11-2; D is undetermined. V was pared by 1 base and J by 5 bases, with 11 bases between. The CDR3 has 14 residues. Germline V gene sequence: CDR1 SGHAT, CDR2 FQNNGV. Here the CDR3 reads CASSLGGNQYGYTF. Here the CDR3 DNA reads TGTGCCAGCAGCTTAGGAGGGAATCAATATGGCTACACCTTC.

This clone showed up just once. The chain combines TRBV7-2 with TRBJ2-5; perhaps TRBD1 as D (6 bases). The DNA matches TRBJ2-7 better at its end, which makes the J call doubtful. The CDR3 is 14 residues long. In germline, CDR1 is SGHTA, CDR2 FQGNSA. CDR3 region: CASSLGRGGYEQYF. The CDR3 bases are TGTGCCAGCAGCTTAGGTCGAGGGGGCTACGAGCAGTACTTC.

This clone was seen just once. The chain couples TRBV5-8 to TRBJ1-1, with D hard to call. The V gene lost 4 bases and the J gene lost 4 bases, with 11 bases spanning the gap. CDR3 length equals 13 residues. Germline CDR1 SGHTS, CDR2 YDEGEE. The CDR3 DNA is TGTGCCAGCAGCGGCAGCGTGGGCACTGAAGCTTTCTTT. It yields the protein CASSGSVGTEAFF.

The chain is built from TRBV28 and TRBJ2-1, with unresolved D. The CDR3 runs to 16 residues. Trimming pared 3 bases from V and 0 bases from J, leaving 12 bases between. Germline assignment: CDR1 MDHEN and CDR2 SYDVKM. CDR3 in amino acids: CASSFWAAHSYNEQFF. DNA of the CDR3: TGTGCCAGCAGTTTTTGGGCAGCCCACTCCTACAATGAGCAGTTCTTC.

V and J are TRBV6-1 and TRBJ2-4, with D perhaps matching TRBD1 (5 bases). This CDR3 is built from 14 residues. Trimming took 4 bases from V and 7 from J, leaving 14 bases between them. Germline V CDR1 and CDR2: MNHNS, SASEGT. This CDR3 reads CASSVSRVKNIQYF. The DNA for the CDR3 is TGTGCCAGCAGTGTTTCCAGGGTGAAGAACATTCAGTACTTC.

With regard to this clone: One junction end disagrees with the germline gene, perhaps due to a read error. CDR3 region: CSSSLAPRLADRPNEQFF. The CDR3 DNA reads as TGTTCCAGCAGCTTAGCCCCACGTTTAGCGGATCGGCCCAATGAGCAGTTCTTC. The gene calls are TRBV7-9 and TRBJ2-1; a weak D match, TRBD2 (6 bases). CDR1 SEHNR and CDR2 FQNEAQ come from the germline V gene (reference sequence). The CDR3 loop spans 18 amino acids.

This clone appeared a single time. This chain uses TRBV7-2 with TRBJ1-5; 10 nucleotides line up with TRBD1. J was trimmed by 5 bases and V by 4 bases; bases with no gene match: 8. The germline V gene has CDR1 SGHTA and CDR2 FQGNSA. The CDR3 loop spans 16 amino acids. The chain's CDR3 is CASSSLRTGGHQPQHF. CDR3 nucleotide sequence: TGTGCCAGCAGCTCTCTTCGGACAGGGGGACATCAGCCCCAGCATTTT. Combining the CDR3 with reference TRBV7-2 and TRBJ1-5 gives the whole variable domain GAGVSQSPSNKVTEKGKDVELRCDPISGHTALYWYRQSLGQGLEFLIYFQGNSAPDKSGLPSDRFSAERTGGSVSTLTIQRTQQEDSAVYLCASSSLRTGGHQPQHFGDGTRLSIL.

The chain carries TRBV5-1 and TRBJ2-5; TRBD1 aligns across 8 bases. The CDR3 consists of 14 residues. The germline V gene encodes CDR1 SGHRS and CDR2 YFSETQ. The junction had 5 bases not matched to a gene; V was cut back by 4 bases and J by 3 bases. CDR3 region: CASSGQTGEETQYF. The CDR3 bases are TGCGCCAGCAGCGGCCAGACAGGGGAAGAGACCCAGTACTTC.

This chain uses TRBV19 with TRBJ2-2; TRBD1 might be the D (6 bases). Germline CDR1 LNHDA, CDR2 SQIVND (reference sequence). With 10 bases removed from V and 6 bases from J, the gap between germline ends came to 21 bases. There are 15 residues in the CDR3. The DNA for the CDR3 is TGTGCCACTCACCCACAGGGAAGAATCCCCGGGGAGCTGTTTTTT. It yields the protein CATHPQGRIPGELFF. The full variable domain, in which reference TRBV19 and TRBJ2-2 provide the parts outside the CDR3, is DGGITQSPKYLFRKEGQNVTLSCEQNLNHDAMYWYRQDPGQGLRLIYYSQIVNDFQKGDIAEGYSVSREKKESFPLTVTSAQKNPTAFYLCATHPQGRIPGELFFGEGSRLTVL.

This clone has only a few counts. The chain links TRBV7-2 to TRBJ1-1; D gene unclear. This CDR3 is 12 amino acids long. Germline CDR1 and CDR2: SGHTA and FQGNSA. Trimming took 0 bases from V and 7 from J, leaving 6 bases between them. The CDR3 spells CASSLARGEAFF. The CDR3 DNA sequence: TGTGCCAGCAGCTTAGCACGGGGTGAAGCTTTCTTT.

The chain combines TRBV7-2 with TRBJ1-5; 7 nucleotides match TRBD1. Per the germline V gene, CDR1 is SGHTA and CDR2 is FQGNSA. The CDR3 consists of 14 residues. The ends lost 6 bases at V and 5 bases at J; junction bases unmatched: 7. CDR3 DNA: TGTGCCAGCAGTAATCAGGGGGAATATCAGCCCCAGCATTTT. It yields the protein CASSNQGEYQPQHF.

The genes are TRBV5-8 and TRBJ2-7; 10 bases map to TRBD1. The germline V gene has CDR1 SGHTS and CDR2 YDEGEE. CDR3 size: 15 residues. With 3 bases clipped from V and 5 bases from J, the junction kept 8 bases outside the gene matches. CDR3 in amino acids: CASSSPGTGDNEQYF. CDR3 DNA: TGTGCCAGCAGCTCCCCCGGGACAGGGGACAACGAGCAGTACTTC.

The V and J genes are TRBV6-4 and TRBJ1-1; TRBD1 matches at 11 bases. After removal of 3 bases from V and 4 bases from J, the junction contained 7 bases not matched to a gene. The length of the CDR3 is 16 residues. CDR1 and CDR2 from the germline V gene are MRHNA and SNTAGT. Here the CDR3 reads CASSDGQGAGVTEAFF. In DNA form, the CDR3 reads TGTGCCAGCAGTGATGGACAGGGGGCGGGCGTCACTGAAGCTTTCTTT.

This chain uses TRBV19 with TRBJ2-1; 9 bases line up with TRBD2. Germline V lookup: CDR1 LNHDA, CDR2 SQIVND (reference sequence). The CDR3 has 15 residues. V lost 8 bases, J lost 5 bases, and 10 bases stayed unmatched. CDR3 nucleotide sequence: TGTGCCAGTCAGGAGGGTTCTAGCGGGAACAATGAGCAGTTCTTC. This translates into CASQEGSSGNNEQFF.

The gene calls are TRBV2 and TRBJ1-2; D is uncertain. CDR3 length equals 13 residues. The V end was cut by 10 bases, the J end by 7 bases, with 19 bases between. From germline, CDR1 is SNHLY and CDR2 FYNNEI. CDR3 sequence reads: CAIALQLGSGYTF. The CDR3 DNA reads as TGTGCCATCGCCTTACAGTTGGGGAGTGGCTACACCTTC.

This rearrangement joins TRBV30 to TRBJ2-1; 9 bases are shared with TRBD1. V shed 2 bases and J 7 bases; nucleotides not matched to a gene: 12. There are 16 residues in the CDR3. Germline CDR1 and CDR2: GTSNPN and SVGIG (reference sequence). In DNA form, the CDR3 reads TGTGCCTGGAGTCCTGGCTGGGGGACAGGGTTAAATGAGCAGTTCTTC. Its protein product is CAWSPGWGTGLNEQFF.

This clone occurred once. The CDR3 reads CASSLDSRGLSNQPQHF. CDR3 DNA sequence: TGTGCCAGCAGCTTAGATTCCAGGGGCCTGAGCAATCAGCCCCAGCATTTT. The chain carries TRBV11-2 and TRBJ1-5; possible D gene TRBD1, 6 bases. Germline CDR1 SGHAT, CDR2 FQNNGV. The CDR3 spans 17 residues. V was shortened by 0 bases and J by 1 base, with 13 bases between the two germline ends.

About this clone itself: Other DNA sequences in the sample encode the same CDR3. The CDR3 DNA reads as TGTGCCATCACCGGGACAGCCGGGACTAGCAGCCCCGGGGAGCTGTTTTTT. Protein product: CAITGTAGTSSPGELFF. The chain employs TRBV7-9 and TRBJ2-2, with 9 positions matching TRBD2. The CDR3 loop spans 17 amino acids. Germline V gene data show CDR1 as SEHNR and CDR2 as FQNEAQ (reference sequence). The J segment lost 6 bases and the V segment lost 10 bases, leaving 18 bases of the junction unmatched.

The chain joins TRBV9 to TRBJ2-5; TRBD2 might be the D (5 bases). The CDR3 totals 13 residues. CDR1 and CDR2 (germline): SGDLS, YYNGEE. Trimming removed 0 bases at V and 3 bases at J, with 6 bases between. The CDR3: CASSVEAEETQYF. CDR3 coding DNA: TGTGCCAGCAGCGTAGAAGCGGAAGAGACCCAGTACTTC.